This passage covers 30 T cell receptor beta chains from one sample sequenced in a study of blood T cell repertoires in COVID-19. The table came from immunoSEQ multiplex PCR; TCRdb's copy has only in-frame clones and leaves some out. This table holds hundreds of thousands of clones, 85% to 90% found once. Sequencing was performed on PBMCs or T cells enriched from blood (not recorded which). These receptor sequences come from a woman aged 18-35 years with acute COVID-19.

CDR3 loop: CASSQLSNEKLFF. For the CDR3, the DNA is TGTGCCAGCAGCCAACTATCTAATGAAAAACTGTTTTTT. This chain joins TRBV3-1 (or the pseudogene TRBV3-2) and TRBJ1-4; unclear D gene. The CDR3 runs 13 residues. Germline V gene lookup returns CDR1 LGHDT and CDR2 YNNKEL (reference sequence). Trimming cost V 2 bases and J 3 bases, with 4 bases left between them.

This chain uses TRBV28 with TRBJ1-2; 8 nucleotides align to TRBD1. The CDR3 is made up of 15 amino acids. Germline V gene data show CDR1 as MDHEN and CDR2 as SYDVKM. After removal of 6 bases from V and 4 bases from J, the junction contained 10 bases not matched to a gene. The CDR3 here is CASSFNGQGIYGYTF. The CDR3, as DNA: TGTGCCAGCAGCTTCAATGGACAGGGAATCTATGGCTACACCTTC.

Comments on this clone: A read error may account for a junction end that differs from germline. The V and J genes are TRBV2 and TRBJ1-3; no clear D gene. Looked up from germline, CDR1 is SNHLY and CDR2 is FYNNEI. CDR3 length: 13 residues. The CDR3 nucleotides read TGTGCCAGCACTGAACCTTCTGGAAACACCATATATTTT. This gives the protein CASTEPSGNTIYF.

This chain joins TRBV5-5 and TRBJ2-1; 12 positions agree with TRBD2. The CDR3 has 15 residues. Germline V lookup: CDR1 SGHKS, CDR2 YYEKEE (reference sequence). Trimming took 0 bases from V and 8 from J; bases not matched to a gene: 3. The CDR3: CASSLELAGGYEQFF. The CDR3 coding sequence is TGTGCCAGCAGCTTGGAACTAGCGGGAGGTTATGAGCAGTTCTTC.

Notes on this clone: In the same sample, other DNA sequences code for this CDR3. The chain recombines TRBV19 with TRBJ2-3; 7 bases agree with TRBD1. The J segment lost 3 bases and the V segment lost 6 bases, leaving 12 bases of the junction unmatched. The CDR3 runs to 16 residues. CDR1 LNHDA and CDR2 SQIVND come from the germline V gene (reference sequence). This CDR3 is CASRDTGVGTTDTQYF. The CDR3, as DNA: TGTGCCAGTAGAGACACAGGGGTAGGAACAACAGATACGCAGTATTTT.

Only a few counts were recorded for this clone. The rearrangement uses TRBV24-1 and TRBJ1-2, with 7 bases aligning to TRBD1. Germline CDR1 is KGHDR and CDR2 is SFDVKD. The CDR3 loop spans 14 amino acids. V lost 4 bases and J lost 3; bases outside the gene matches: 4. The CDR3 spells CATSDSTGHYGYTF. CDR3 bases: TGTGCCACCAGTGACTCGACAGGGCACTATGGCTACACCTTC.

The chain uses TRBV5-1 and TRBJ2-1, with TRBD2 identical over 11 bases. The junction had 15 bases not matched to a gene; V was cut back by 3 bases and J by 7 bases. Looked up from germline, CDR1 is SGHRS and CDR2 is YFSETQ. The length of the CDR3 is 18 residues. In nucleotides, the CDR3 is TGCGCCAGCAGCTGGGGCACTAGCGGGAGCCGAGACGCTAATGAGCAGTTCTTC. It encodes CASSWGTSGSRDANEQFF.

The rearrangement links TRBV15 to TRBJ2-7, with 8 bases lining up with TRBD1. Trimming took 6 bases from V and 2 from J; bases not matched to a gene: 12. This CDR3 is 16 amino acids long. Germline CDR1 LNHNV, CDR2 YYDKDF (reference sequence). The CDR3 region has the DNA TGTGCCACCAGAGAAAATTCCGGGACAGGTACCTACGAGCAGTACTTC. Protein product: CATRENSGTGTYEQYF.

CDR3 sequence reads: CASREGGTSTDTQYF. CDR3 DNA sequence: TGTGCCAGCCGGGAGGGCGGGACTAGCACAGATACGCAGTATTTT. The chain uses TRBV5-4 and TRBJ2-3, with TRBD2 matching over 8 bases. The CDR3 covers 15 residues. After removal of 7 bases from V and 0 bases from J, the junction contained 7 bases not matched to a gene. Germline CDR1 reads SGHNT; CDR2 reads YYREEE (reference sequence).

As to this clone: This specimen includes other DNA sequences encoding the same CDR3. This rearrangement joins TRBV5-6 to TRBJ1-5; no reliable D call. The germline V gene has CDR1 SGHDT and CDR2 YYEEEE. V was shortened by 2 bases and J by 3 bases, with 6 bases between the two germline ends. The CDR3 spans 13 residues. As DNA, the CDR3 is TGTGCCAGCAGCTTAGGAGACAATCAGCCCCAGCATTTT. Protein: CASSLGDNQPQHF.

The chain combines TRBV6-5 with TRBJ2-7; D possibly corresponds to TRBD2 (5 bases). The germline CDR1 and CDR2 sequences are MNHEY and SVGAGI. The CDR3 has 13 amino acids. The V end lost 6 bases, the J end lost 3 bases, and 12 bases lay between the germline ends. CDR3 sequence reads: CASRLGRDYEQYF. The DNA of the CDR3 is TGTGCCAGCAGACTAGGAAGGGACTACGAGCAGTACTTC.

This clone appeared a few times. The chain couples TRBV11-2 to TRBJ1-1, with D maybe TRBD1 (5 bases). With 0 bases removed from V and 4 bases from J, the gap between germline ends came to 12 bases. Germline V gives CDR1 SGHAT, CDR2 FQNNGV. This CDR3 region has 15 residues. CDR3 region: CASSLEGTPGTEAFF. CDR3 nucleotide sequence: TGTGCCAGCAGCTTAGAGGGGACTCCCGGCACTGAAGCTTTCTTT.

A note on this clone: This specimen includes other DNA sequences encoding the same CDR3. This sequence joins TRBV4-1 and TRBJ2-7; TRBD1 aligns across 7 bases. Germline CDR1 reads MGHRA; CDR2 reads YSYEKL. Trimming took 1 base from V and 2 from J; bases not matched to a gene: 5. The CDR3 sequence is 15 residues long. CDR3 bases: TGCGCCAGCAGCCAAGCCCCCGGGACAGCCTACGAGCAGTACTTC. Its translation is CASSQAPGTAYEQYF.

The chain recombines TRBV27 with TRBJ2-1, with TRBD2 identical over 13 bases. Germline assignment: CDR1 MNHEY and CDR2 SMNVEV (reference sequence). This CDR3 spans 17 amino acids. Trimming took 6 bases from V and 8 from J; bases not matched to a gene: 13. The CDR3, as DNA: TGTGCCAGCAGCCCCAATCTGAGGACTAGCGGGAGCTATGAGCAGTTCTTC. Its protein product is CASSPNLRTSGSYEQFF.

There are a few counts of this clone. The chain has TRBV6-1 and TRBJ2-2; TRBD2 matches 7 bases. Per the germline V gene, CDR1 is MNHNS and CDR2 is SASEGT. The CDR3 totals 16 residues. Unmatched junction bases numbered 10, after V lost 3 bases and J lost 6 bases. CDR3 DNA: TGTGCCAGCAGTGACCGGGGGGTCGGCCGGGCCGGGGAGCTGTTTTTT. Translation gives CASSDRGVGRAGELFF.

The chain carries TRBV6-2 or TRBV6-3 and TRBJ2-7; D remains ambiguous. The CDR3 extends over 13 amino acids. CDR1 and CDR2 (germline): MNHEY, SVGEGT. V lost 2 bases to trimming and J lost 2 bases, with 7 bases between them. The CDR3 nucleotides read TGTGCCAGCAGTTACGCGGCTACCTACGAGCAGTACTTC. Encoded protein: CASSYAATYEQYF.

Here the CDR3 reads CASSQVVGSSTDTQYF. Here the CDR3 DNA reads TGTGCCAGCAGCCAAGTGGTCGGTTCCTCCACAGATACGCAGTATTTT. V usage is TRBV14 and J usage is TRBJ2-3, with no clear D. Germline values: CDR1 SGHDN, CDR2 FVKESK. The CDR3 runs to 16 residues. V gave up 1 base and J gave up 2 bases, with 13 bases separating them.

The rearrangement joins TRBV11-3 to TRBJ2-3; 12 bases are a match to TRBD1. J lost 4 bases, V lost 5 bases, and 4 bases had no gene match. The CDR3 totals 15 residues. Germline V gives CDR1 SGHNT, CDR2 YENEEA. The CDR3 spells CASSMGQGAADTQYF. CDR3 bases: TGTGCCAGCAGCATGGGACAGGGGGCGGCAGATACGCAGTATTTT.

This clone was seen just once. The gene calls are TRBV19 and TRBJ2-3; D remains ambiguous. V was pared by 5 bases and J by 2 bases, with 14 bases between. Looked up from germline, CDR1 is LNHDA and CDR2 is SQIVND (reference sequence). This CDR3 contains 15 residues. The CDR3, as DNA: TGTGCCAGTAGTCTCCGCGGAGCTTCCACAGATACGCAGTATTTT. Translated, it gives CASSLRGASTDTQYF. Filled out from reference TRBV19 and TRBJ2-3, the complete variable domain reads DGGITQSPKYLFRKEGQNVTLSCEQNLNHDAMYWYRQDPGQGLRLIYYSQIVNDFQKGDIAEGYSVSREKKESFPLTVTSAQKNPTAFYLCASSLRGASTDTQYFGPGTRLTVL.

The rearrangement uses TRBV30 and TRBJ1-6, with D uncertain. V was clipped by 1 base and J by 4 bases, with 8 bases between them. CDR1 is GTSNPN and CDR2 is SVGIG in the germline V gene (reference sequence). CDR3 length: 14 residues. CDR3 residues: CAWSEQSYNSPLHF. CDR3 DNA: TGTGCCTGGAGTGAACAGTCGTATAATTCACCCCTCCACTTT. Full variable domain (outside the CDR3, taken from reference TRBV30 and TRBJ1-6): SQTIHQWPATLVQPVGSPLSLECTVEGTSNPNLYWYRQAAGRGLQLLFYSVGIGQISSEVPQNLSASRPQDRQFILSSKKLLLSDSGFYLCAWSEQSYNSPLHFGNGTRLTVT.

The chain links TRBV5-4 to TRBJ1-1; the D is unclear. In germline, CDR1 is SGHNT, CDR2 YYREEE (reference sequence). Trimming stripped 4 bases from V and 5 bases from J, with 18 bases between. The CDR3 spans 15 residues. CDR3 amino acids: CASSLNGWEATEAFF. The CDR3 DNA reads as TGTGCCAGCAGCCTCAATGGTTGGGAGGCTACTGAAGCTTTCTTT.

This clone was observed a single time. The rearrangement uses TRBV7-2 and TRBJ2-1; D perhaps matches TRBD2 (5 bases). This CDR3 is 18 amino acids long. The V gene lost 3 bases and the J gene lost 6 bases, with 24 bases spanning the gap. CDR1 and CDR2 (germline): SGHTA, FQGNSA. CDR3 residues: CASSFAREQANPVNEQFF. For the CDR3, the DNA is TGTGCCAGCAGCTTTGCCCGGGAACAAGCAAACCCCGTCAATGAGCAGTTCTTC.

This chain joins TRBV5-5 and TRBJ2-1, with 8 bases aligning to TRBD2. After removal of 5 bases from V and 0 bases from J, the junction contained 10 bases not matched to a gene. This CDR3 region has 17 residues. The V gene's germline CDR1 is SGHKS and CDR2 YYEKEE (reference sequence). CDR3 region: CASSPTSGLSSYNEQFF. CDR3 nucleotide sequence: TGTGCCAGCAGTCCCACTAGCGGTTTAAGCTCCTACAATGAGCAGTTCTTC.

The chain links TRBV4-1 to TRBJ1-5; D is possibly TRBD1 (6 bases). Trimming cost V 0 bases and J 0 bases, with 15 bases left between them. The germline V gene encodes CDR1 MGHRA and CDR2 YSYEKL. CDR3 length: 18 residues. This CDR3 is CASSQDRGAGNSNQPQHF. CDR3 in DNA: TGCGCCAGCAGCCAAGACCGGGGGGCGGGGAATAGCAATCAGCCCCAGCATTTT.

The J gene is TRBJ2-1, the V gene TRBV5-5; 7 bases fit TRBD2. Germline CDR1 SGHKS, CDR2 YYEKEE (reference sequence). V trimming: 7 bases; J trimming: 9 bases; junction bases outside the gene matches: 19. The CDR3 is made up of 16 amino acids. CDR3 in DNA: TGTGCCAGCTCCCCAGCAATTTTTCTGCGGGAGTTTGAGCAGTTCTTC. This gives the protein CASSPAIFLREFEQFF.

Concerning this clone: The germline gene is not matched at one end of the junction; a read error may be the cause. This chain connects TRBV2 to TRBJ1-2; 7 bases are shared with TRBD1. The CDR3 spans 15 residues. Germline V CDR1 and CDR2: SNHLY, FYNNEI. The CDR3 DNA follows: TGTGCCAGCAGTGAAGGGACAGGAGCTTTCTATGACTACACCTTC. As protein: CASSEGTGAFYDYTF.

The J gene is TRBJ1-6, the V gene TRBV6-5; the D is unclear. CDR3 size: 13 residues. V lost 2 bases and J lost 9, with 8 bases in between. The germline CDR1 and CDR2 sequences are MNHEY and SVGAGI. DNA of the CDR3: TGTGCCAGCAGTTACAGTAGTCCTTCACCCCTCCACTTT. It is translated as CASSYSSPSPLHF.

This clone was seen more than once but under ten times. The gene calls are TRBV2 and TRBJ1-5; 8 bases match TRBD1. The germline V gene has CDR1 SNHLY and CDR2 FYNNEI. The CDR3 runs to 13 residues. Losses at the gene ends were 5 bases for V and 9 bases for J; bases not matched to a gene: 6. This chain's CDR3 is CASSHRGVRPQHF. The CDR3 bases are TGTGCCAGCAGTCACAGGGGGGTAAGGCCCCAGCATTTT.

The chain links TRBV6-1 to TRBJ2-7, with a possible D match to TRBD1 (6 bases). V lost 0 bases and J 2 bases, leaving 20 bases between the germline ends. Germline V gives CDR1 MNHNS, CDR2 SASEGT. This CDR3 spans 18 amino acids. The CDR3 loop reads CASSEANFNYRDAYEQYF. The DNA for the CDR3 is TGTGCCAGCAGTGAAGCTAACTTTAATTACAGGGACGCCTACGAGCAGTACTTC.

This chain connects TRBV7-9 to TRBJ2-1, with 12 positions matching TRBD1. CDR3 length: 15 residues. J was trimmed by 8 bases and V by 5 bases; bases with no gene match: 7. Per the germline V gene, CDR1 is SEHNR and CDR2 is FQNEAQ (reference sequence). In DNA form, the CDR3 reads TGTGCCAGCAGCCGCATGGGACAGGGGGCCCATGAGCAGTTCTTC. Translating gives CASSRMGQGAHEQFF.